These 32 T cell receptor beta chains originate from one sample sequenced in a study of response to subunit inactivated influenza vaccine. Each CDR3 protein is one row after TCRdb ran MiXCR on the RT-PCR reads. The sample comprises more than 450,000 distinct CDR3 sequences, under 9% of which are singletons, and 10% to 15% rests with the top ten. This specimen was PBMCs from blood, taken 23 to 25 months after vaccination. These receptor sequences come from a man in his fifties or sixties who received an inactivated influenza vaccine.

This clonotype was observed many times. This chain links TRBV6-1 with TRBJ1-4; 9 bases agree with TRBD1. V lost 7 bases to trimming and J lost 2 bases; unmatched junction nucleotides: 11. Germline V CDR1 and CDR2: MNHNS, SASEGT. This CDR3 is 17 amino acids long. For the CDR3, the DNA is TGTGCCAGCACTACCGGGACAGGGATCACCACTAATGAAAAACTGTTTTTT. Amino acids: CASTTGTGITTNEKLFF.

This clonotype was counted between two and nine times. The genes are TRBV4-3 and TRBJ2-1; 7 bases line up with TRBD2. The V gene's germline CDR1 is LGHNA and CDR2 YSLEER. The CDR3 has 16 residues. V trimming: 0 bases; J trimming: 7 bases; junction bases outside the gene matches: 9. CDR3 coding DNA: TGCGCCAGCAGCCAAGAAACAAAGCCCGGGGGGAATGAGCAGTTCTTC. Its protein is CASSQETKPGGNEQFF.

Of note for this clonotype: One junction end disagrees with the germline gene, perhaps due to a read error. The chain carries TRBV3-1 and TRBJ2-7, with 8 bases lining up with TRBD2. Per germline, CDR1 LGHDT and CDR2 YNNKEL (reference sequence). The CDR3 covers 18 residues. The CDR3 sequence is CVSSPSLGRAGGLREQYF. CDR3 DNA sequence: TGTGTCAGCAGCCCCTCCCTCGGTCGGGCGGGGGGCCTCCGGGAGCAGTACTTC.

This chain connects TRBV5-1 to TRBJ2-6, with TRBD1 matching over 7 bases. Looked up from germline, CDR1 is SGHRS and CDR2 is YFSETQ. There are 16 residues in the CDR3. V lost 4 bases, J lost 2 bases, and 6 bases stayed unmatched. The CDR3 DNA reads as TGCGCCAGCAGCCGTTCTCAGGGGGCTGGGGCCAACGTCCTGACTTTC. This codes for CASSRSQGAGANVLTF. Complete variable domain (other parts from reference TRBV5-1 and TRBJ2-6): KAGVTQTPRYLIKTRGQQVTLSCSPISGHRSVSWYQQTPGQGLQFLFEYFSETQRNKGNFPGRFSGRQFSNSRSEMNVSTLELGDSALYLCASSRSQGAGANVLTFGAGSRLTVL.

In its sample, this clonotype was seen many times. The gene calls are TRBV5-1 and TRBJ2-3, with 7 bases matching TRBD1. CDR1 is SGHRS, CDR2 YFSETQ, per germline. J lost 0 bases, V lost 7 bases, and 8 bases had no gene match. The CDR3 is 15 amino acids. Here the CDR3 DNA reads TGCGCCAGCCGCCCGACAGGGCTTAGCACAGATACGCAGTATTTT. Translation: CASRPTGLSTDTQYF.

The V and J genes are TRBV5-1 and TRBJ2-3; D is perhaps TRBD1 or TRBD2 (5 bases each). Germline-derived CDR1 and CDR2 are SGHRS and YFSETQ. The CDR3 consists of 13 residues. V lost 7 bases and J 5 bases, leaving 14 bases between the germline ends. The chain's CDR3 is CASGPGTRDTQYF. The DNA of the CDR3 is TGCGCCAGCGGACCCGGGACCAGAGATACGCAGTATTTT.

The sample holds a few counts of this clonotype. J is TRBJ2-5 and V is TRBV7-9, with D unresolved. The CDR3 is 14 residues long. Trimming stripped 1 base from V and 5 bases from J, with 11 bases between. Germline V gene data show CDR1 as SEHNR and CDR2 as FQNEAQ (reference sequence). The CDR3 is CASSLDGPGETQYF. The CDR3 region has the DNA TGTGCCAGCAGCTTAGATGGTCCCGGGGAGACCCAGTACTTC.

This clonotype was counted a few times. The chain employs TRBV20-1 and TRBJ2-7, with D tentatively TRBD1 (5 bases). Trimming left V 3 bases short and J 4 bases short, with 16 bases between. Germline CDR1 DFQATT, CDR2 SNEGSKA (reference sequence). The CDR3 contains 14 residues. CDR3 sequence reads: CSARGQGTQYEQYF. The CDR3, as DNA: TGCAGTGCTAGGGGCCAGGGCACCCAATACGAGCAGTACTTC.

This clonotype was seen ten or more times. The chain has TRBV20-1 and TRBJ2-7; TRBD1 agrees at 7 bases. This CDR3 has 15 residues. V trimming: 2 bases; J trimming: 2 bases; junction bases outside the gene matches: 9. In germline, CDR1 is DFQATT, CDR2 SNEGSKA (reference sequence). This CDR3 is CSARPSTGSAYEQYF. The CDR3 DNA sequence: TGCAGTGCTAGACCCTCGACAGGGAGTGCCTACGAGCAGTACTTC.

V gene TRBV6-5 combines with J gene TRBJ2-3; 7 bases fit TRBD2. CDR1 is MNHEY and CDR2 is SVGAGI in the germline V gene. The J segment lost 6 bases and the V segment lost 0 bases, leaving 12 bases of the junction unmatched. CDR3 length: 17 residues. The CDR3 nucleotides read TGTGCCAGCAGTTACTCGAGTTCGAGCGGGGCGAGGGATACGCAGTATTTT. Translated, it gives CASSYSSSSGARDTQYF.

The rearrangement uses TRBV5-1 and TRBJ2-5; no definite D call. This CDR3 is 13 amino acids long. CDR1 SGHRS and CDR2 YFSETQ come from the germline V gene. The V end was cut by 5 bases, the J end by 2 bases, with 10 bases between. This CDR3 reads CASRLSPQETQYF. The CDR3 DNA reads TGCGCCAGCAGATTGAGTCCTCAAGAGACCCAGTACTTC.

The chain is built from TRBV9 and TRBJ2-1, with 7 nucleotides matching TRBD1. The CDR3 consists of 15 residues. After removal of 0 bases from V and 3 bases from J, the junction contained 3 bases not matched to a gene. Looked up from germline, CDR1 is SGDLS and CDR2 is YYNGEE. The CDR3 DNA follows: TGTGCCAGCAGCGTAGAGGGGGCGAGCTACAATGAGCAGTTCTTC. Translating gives CASSVEGASYNEQFF. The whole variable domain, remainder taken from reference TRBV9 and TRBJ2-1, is DSGVTQTPKHLITATGQRVTLRCSPRSGDLSVYWYQQSLDQGLQFLIQYYNGEERAKGNILERFSAQQFPDLHSELNLSSLELGDSALYFCASSVEGASYNEQFFGPGTRLTVL.

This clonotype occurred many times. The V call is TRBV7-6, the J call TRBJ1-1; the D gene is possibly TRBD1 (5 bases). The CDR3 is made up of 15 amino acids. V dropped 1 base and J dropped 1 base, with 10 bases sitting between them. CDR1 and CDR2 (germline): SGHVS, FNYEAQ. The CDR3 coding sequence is TGTGCCAGCAGCTTAGGTGGGGGACCGAACACTGAAGCTTTCTTT. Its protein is CASSLGGGPNTEAFF.

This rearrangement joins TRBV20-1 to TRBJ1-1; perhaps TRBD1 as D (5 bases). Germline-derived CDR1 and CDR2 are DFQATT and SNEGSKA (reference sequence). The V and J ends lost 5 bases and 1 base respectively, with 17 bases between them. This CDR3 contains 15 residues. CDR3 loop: CSAAATGRGNTEAFF. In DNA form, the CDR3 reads TGCAGTGCTGCCGCAACGGGAAGGGGGAACACTGAAGCTTTCTTT.

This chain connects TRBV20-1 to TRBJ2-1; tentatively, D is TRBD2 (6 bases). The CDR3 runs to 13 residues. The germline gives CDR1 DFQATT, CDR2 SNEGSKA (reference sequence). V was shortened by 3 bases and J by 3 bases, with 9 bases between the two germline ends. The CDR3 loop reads CSASRGLYNEQFF. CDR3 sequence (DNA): TGCAGTGCTAGTCGGGGACTCTACAATGAGCAGTTCTTC.

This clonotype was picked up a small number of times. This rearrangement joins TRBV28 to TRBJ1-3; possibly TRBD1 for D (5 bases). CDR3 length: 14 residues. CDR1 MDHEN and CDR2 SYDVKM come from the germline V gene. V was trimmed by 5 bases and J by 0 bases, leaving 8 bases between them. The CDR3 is CASSLDTSGNTIYF. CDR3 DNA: TGTGCCAGCAGTCTGGACACCTCTGGAAACACCATATATTTT. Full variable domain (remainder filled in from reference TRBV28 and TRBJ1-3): DVKVTQSSRYLVKRTGEKVFLECVQDMDHENMFWYRQDPGLGLRLIYFSYDVKMKEKGDIPEGYSVSREKKERFSLILESASTNQTSMYLCASSLDTSGNTIYFGEGSWLTVV.

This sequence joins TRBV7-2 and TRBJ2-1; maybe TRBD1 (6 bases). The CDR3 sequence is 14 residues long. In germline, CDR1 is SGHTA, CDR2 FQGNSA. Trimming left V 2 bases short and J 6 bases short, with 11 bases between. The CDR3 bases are TGTGCCAGCAGCTTATGGGGGCCTACCAATGAGCAGTTCTTC. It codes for CASSLWGPTNEQFF.

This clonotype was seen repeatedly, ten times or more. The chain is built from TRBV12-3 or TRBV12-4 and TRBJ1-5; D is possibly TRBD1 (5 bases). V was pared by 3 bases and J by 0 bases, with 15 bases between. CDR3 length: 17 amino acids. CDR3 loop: CASSFTGDLYSNQPQHF. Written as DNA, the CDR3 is TGTGCCAGCAGTTTCACAGGAGACCTTTATAGCAATCAGCCCCAGCATTTT.

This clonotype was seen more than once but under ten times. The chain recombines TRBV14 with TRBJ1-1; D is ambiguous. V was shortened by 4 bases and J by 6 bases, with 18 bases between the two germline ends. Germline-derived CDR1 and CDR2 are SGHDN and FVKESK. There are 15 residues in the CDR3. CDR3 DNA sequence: TGTGCCAGCAGCCGCTACGTGGGGTCGGCGGCTGAAGCTTTCTTT. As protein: CASSRYVGSAAEAFF.

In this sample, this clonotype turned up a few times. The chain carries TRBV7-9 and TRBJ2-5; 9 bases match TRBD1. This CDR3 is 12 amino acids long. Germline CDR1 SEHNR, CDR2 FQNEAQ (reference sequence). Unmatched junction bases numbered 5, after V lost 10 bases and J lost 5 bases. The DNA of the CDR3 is TGTGCCATAAACAGGGGGCGGGAGACCCAGTACTTC. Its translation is CAINRGRETQYF.

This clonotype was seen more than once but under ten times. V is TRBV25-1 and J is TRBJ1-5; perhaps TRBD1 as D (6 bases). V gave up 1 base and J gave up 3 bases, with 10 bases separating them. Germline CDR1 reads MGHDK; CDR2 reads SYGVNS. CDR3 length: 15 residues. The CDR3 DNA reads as TGTGCCAGCAGTGAATCCAGGGGATTCAATCAGCCCCAGCATTTT. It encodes CASSESRGFNQPQHF.

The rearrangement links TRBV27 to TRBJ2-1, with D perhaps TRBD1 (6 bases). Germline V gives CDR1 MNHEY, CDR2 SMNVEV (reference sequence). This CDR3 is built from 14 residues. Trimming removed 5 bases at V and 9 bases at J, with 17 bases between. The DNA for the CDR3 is TGTGCCAGCAGTCCCGGGGTCAGGGGAAGTGAGCAGTTCTTC. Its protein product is CASSPGVRGSEQFF.

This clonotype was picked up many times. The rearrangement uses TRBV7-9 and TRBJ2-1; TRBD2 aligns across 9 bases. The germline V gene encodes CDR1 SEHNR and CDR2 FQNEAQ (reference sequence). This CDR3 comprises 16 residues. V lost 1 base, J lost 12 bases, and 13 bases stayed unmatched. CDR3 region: CASSLVFIRTSEVQFF. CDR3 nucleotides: TGTGCCAGCAGCTTAGTCTTCATACGGACTAGCGAGGTGCAGTTCTTC.

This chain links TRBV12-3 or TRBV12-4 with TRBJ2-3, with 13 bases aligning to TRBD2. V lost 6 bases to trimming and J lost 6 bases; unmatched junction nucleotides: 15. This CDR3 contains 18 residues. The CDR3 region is CASRWTSGSFVISDTQYF. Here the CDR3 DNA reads TGTGCCAGCAGGTGGACTAGCGGGAGTTTTGTAATCTCGGATACGCAGTATTTT.

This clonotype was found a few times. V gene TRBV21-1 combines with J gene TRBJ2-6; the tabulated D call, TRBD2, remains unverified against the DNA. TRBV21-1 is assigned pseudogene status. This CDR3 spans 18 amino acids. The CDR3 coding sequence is TGTGCCAGCAGCAAAGCTGGGACTAGCGGATCTGGGGCCAACGTCCTGACTTTC. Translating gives CASSKAGTSGSGANVLTF.

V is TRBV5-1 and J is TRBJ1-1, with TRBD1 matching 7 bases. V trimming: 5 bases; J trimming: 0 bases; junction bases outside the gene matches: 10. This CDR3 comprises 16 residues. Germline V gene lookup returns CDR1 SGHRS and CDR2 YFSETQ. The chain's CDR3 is CASRSGQSPMNTEAFF. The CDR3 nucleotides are TGCGCCAGCAGATCGGGACAGAGCCCAATGAACACTGAAGCTTTCTTT.

The CDR3 loop reads CASSLAGAATETQYF. Written as DNA, the CDR3 is TGCGCCAGCAGCTTGGCCGGCGCAGCAACAGAGACCCAGTACTTC. The chain couples TRBV5-1 to TRBJ2-5; D gene unclear. Germline CDR1 is SGHRS and CDR2 is YFSETQ. The CDR3 extends over 15 amino acids. V lost 0 bases to trimming and J lost 4 bases, with 13 bases between them.

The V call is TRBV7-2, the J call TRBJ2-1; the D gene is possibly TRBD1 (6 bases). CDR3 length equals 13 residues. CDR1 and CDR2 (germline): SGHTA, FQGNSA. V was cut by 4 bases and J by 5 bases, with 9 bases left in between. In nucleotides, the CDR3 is TGTGCCAGCAGCTCCAGACAGGACAATGAGCAGTTCTTC. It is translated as CASSSRQDNEQFF.

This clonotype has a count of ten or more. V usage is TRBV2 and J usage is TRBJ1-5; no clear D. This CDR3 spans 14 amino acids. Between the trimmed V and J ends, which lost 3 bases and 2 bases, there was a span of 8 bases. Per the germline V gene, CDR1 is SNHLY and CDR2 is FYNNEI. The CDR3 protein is CASSDGSGNQPQHF. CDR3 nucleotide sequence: TGTGCCAGCAGTGATGGATCAGGCAATCAGCCCCAGCATTTT.

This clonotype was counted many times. Here the CDR3 DNA reads TGTGCCAGCAGCGTAGCCGGGACTAGCAGTGAGCAGTACTTC. It encodes CASSVAGTSSEQYF. The chain combines TRBV9 with TRBJ2-7, with 9 bases fitting TRBD2. Looked up from germline, CDR1 is SGDLS and CDR2 is YYNGEE. The CDR3 is 14 amino acids. V shed 0 bases and J 7 bases; nucleotides not matched to a gene: 5.

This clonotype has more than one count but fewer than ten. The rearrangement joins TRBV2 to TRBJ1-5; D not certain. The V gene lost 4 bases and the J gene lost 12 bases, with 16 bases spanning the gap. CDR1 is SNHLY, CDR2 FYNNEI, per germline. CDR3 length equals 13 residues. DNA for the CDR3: TGTGCCAGCAGTGCTACTCGGGAAGCCCTCCAGCATTTT. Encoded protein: CASSATREALQHF.

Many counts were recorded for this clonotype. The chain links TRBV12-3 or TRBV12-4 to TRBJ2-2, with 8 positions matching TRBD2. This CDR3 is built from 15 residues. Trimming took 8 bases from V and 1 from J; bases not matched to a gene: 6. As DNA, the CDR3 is TGTGCCAGCGGTCTAGCGGGCAGGAACACCGGGGAGCTGTTTTTT. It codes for CASGLAGRNTGELFF.